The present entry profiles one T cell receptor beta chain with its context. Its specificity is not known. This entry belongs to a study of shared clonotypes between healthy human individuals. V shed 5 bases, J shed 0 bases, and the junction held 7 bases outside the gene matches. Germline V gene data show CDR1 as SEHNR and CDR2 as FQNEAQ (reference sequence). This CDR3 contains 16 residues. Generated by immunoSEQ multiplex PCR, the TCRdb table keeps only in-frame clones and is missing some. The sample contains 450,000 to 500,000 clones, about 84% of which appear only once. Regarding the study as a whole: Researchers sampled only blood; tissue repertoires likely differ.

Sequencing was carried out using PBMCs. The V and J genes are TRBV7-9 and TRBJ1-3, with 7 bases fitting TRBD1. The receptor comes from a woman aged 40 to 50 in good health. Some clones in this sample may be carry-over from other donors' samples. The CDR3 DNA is TGTGCCAGCAGCCTGGGACAGCCGATCTCTGGAAACACCATATATTTT. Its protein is CASSLGQPISGNTIYF.